This T cell receptor beta chain was captured in a study of OX40 agonist ivuxolimab in advanced cancers. Study-wide context: Ivuxolimab was an agonistic, fully human IgG2 monoclonal antibody directed against OX40 (CD134), a costimulatory receptor. Prior anti-PD-1, anti-PD-L1 or anti-CTLA-4 therapy was permitted, and checkpoint inhibitors had been received by roughly 42% of dose-escalation patients. Among the roughly 50 dose-escalation patients, some 20 had hepatocellular carcinoma, some 15 melanoma, 9 renal cell carcinoma and 9 head and neck cancer. A male proportion of 70% to 90% and a mean age of approximately 58 years, ranging from about 20 to 79, were recorded for the dose-escalation cohort. The paper covers the monotherapy dose-escalation part of the phase I ivuxolimab trial, which included N of about 56 patients. Three dose-escalation patients achieved partial responses, one with hepatocellular carcinoma and two with cutaneous melanoma. The purpose of peripheral TCRbeta sequencing was to test whether ivuxolimab changed TCR sequence diversity and led to clonal T-cell expansion. Intravenous ivuxolimab was administered to patients every 2 weeks at six dose levels: 0.01, 0.1, 0.3, 1.5, 3 and 10 mg/kg. Summary of the overall study and its limitations: After ivuxolimab, expanded clones were on average more numerous among CD8+ T cells than among CD4+ T cells. Clonal expansion of both CD4+ and CD8+ blood T cells was observed from baseline to week 6 at doses 0.1 to 3.0 mg/kg. Low levels of normalized T-cell clonal expansion were also seen in some patients who did not respond. In partial responders in the 0.1-3.0 mg/kg groups, normalized peripheral clonal expansion was found to be among the lowest, especially among CD8+ T cells. The antigen specificity of the peripheral T cells that underwent clonal expansion was not determined.

Of note for this clone: Which antigen it targets is not known. The sample holds no much larger clone one base away, and base qualities are not on file.

The CDR3 runs 17 amino acids, cysteine and phenylalanine included. Just the 51-base CDR3 DNA is kept, in frame starting at base 1. Here V drops 5 bases and J drops 5 bases, and the junction holds 14 bases not matched to any gene. As encoded in the germline V gene (reference sequence), CDR1 is LNHDA while CDR2 is SQIVND. Patients with a history of autoimmune disease or receiving systemic immunosuppression were excluded from the trial. Peripheral blood for TCR sequencing was drawn from every dose cohort at baseline, at cycle 4 day 1 and at cycle 7 day 1. The samples were taken from a phase I, first-in-human, multicenter, open-label dose-escalation trial of ivuxolimab. Adults with locally advanced or metastatic melanoma, renal cell, hepatocellular, or head and neck squamous cell carcinoma were enrolled in the trial. Before TCR sequencing, CD4+ and CD8+ T cells were separately sorted from peripheral blood.

To sequence the TCRbeta CDR3 region, genomic DNA was isolated from the sorted cells. The immunoSEQ Assay was used for sequencing of TCRbeta CDR3 regions. In its TCRdb copy, this immuneACCESS table keeps in-frame sequences only and misses some clones. Where compared with another copy, unresolved V genes explain less than half of these, and the others have no known cause. The sample yields about 140,000 clones; less than 95% were counted once. Clones ranked in the top ten supply about 1% of the sample. The receptor was isolated from an adult with an advanced solid tumor such as melanoma, head and neck, liver or kidney cancer. The chain couples TRBV19 to TRBJ2-1; 8 of the junction bases match TRBD1. Specimen: CD4+ or CD8+ T cells sorted from blood, collected in a trial of the OX40 agonist ivuxolimab. At the DNA level, the sequence is TGTGCCAGTAGTCCCCCCCGCAGGACAGGGAACGACAATGAGCAGTTCTTC. Protein translation: CASSPPRRTGNDNEQFF.